These T cell receptor beta chains were read from a single sample in a study of immune heterogeneity within non-small cell lung tumors. TCRdb redid the calling of the multiplex PCR reads with MiXCR, one entry per CDR3 protein. There are about 6,100 distinct CDR3 sequences in the sample; roughly a fifth occur only once, and about 15% lies in the top ten. Sequenced input: lung tumor tissue. The origin of the receptors is a female donor with non-small cell lung cancer. CDR3s include the opening cysteine and the closing phenylalanine or tryptophan. D genes are given only for firm matches. Clone size appears in some rows only: once, few, many, or a class for an expanded clone.

d_gene	abundance	v_gene	j_gene	len	CDR3nt	CDR3aa
-	-	TRBV19	TRBJ1-3	15	TGTGCCCCCCCACCGGAGGCTACTCTTGGAAACACCATATATTTT	CAPPPEATLGNTIYF
TRBD2	-	TRBV9	TRBJ2-3	15	TGTGCCAGCAGCGTAGTGGCGGGAGGGCCCGATACGCAGTATTTT	CASSVVAGGPDTQYF
TRBD1	-	TRBV5-1	TRBJ2-7	14	TGCGCCAGCAGCTTGTTCCAGGGGGCTTACGAGCAGTACTTC	CASSLFQGAYEQYF
-	few	TRBV5-1	TRBJ1-2	11	TGCGCCAGCAGCTTGCAGGGCTTTCACACCTTC	CASSLQGFHTF
-	-	TRBV19	TRBJ2-1	15	TGTGCCAGTAGTATGGACCCCGGCGAGAACAATGAGCAGTTCTTC	CASSMDPGENNEQFF
-	-	TRBV4-2	TRBJ1-5	15	TGTGCCAGCAGCCCCGGCGGGCAGGTAAATCAGCCCCAGCATTTT	CASSPGGQVNQPQHF
TRBD2	-	TRBV5-5	TRBJ2-5	16	TGTACCAGCAGCCAAACCTCTAGCGGGAGGGGGGAGACCCAGTACTTC	CTSSQTSSGRGETQYF
-	medium-sized	TRBV30	TRBJ2-3	13	TGTGCCTGGAGTGTTGGGGCTGGAGATACGCAGTATTTT	CAWSVGAGDTQYF
-	-	TRBV9	TRBJ2-1	16	TGTGCCAGCAGCCCCTCGGGGGCGGAGACCTACAATGAGCAGTTCTTC	CASSPSGAETYNEQFF
-	medium-sized	TRBV9	TRBJ2-2	14	TGTGCCAGCAGCACGACAGGGAACACCGGGGAGCTGTTTTTT	CASSTTGNTGELFF
-	medium-sized	TRBV30	TRBJ2-7	11	TGTGCCTGGAAGGCGGGGTACGAGCAGTACTTC	CAWKAGYEQYF
-	few	TRBV10-1	TRBJ2-3	13	TGCGCCAGCAGTGGCCAGCCTACAGATACGCAGTATTTT	CASSGQPTDTQYF
-	medium-sized	TRBV2	TRBJ1-5	13	TGTGCCAGCATCCGGGACCTCAATCAGCCCCAGCATTTT	CASIRDLNQPQHF
-	-	TRBV7-8	TRBJ1-5	18	TGTGCCAGCAGCTTAGCGCTAGTTCGGCAGGAGATGCGTCAGCCCCAGCATTTT	CASSLALVRQEMRQPQHF
-	few	TRBV12-3/TRBV12-4	TRBJ2-2	14	TGTGCCAGCAGTCGACAGGGAGGCCCCGGGGAGCTGCTTTTT	CASSRQGGPGELLF
TRBD1	medium-sized	TRBV2	TRBJ1-4	14	TGTGCCAGCAGTGAGGGGACAGGGGATGAAAAACTGTTTTTT	CASSEGTGDEKLFF
-	few	TRBV20-1	TRBJ2-5	12	TGCAGTGCTGACCAGCGCCAAGAGACCCAGTACTTC	CSADQRQETQYF
-	medium-sized	TRBV6-1	TRBJ1-4	17	TGTGCCAGCAGTGATCGGCCTTCAGGGGCAACTAATGAAAAACTGTTTTTT	CASSDRPSGATNEKLFF
TRBD2	medium-sized	TRBV6-1	TRBJ2-1	15	TGTGCCAGCACTCTACTAGCGGGAGGGACTAATGAGCAGTTCTTC	CASTLLAGGTNEQFF
TRBD1	few	TRBV29-1	TRBJ1-2	16	TGCAGCGTTGAGGTCTGGACAGGGAGAAGTGACGGGGGCTACACCTTC	CSVEVWTGRSDGGYTF
TRBD1	medium-sized	TRBV27	TRBJ2-5	14	TGTGCCAGCAGTCCGTTGACAGGGCAAGAGACCCAGTACTTC	CASSPLTGQETQYF
-	medium-sized	TRBV19	TRBJ1-5	16	TGTGCCAGTAGTATTAGAAATACACAGGACAATCAGCCCCAGCATTTT	CASSIRNTQDNQPQHF
TRBD2	-	TRBV6-1	TRBJ2-1	15	TGTGCCAGCAGTTCTGCCGGGACTAGCAGGAATGAGCAGTTCTTC	CASSSAGTSRNEQFF
-	medium-sized	TRBV28	TRBJ2-5	11	TGTGCCAGCATAGGGCAAGAGACCCAGTACTTC	CASIGQETQYF
-	medium-sized	TRBV20-1	TRBJ1-4	13	TGCAGTGCTAGAGGGCAGTTGAATGAAAAACTGTTTTTT	CSARGQLNEKLFF
TRBD2	medium-sized	TRBV20-1	TRBJ2-1	15	TGCAGTCCCAAAACCGGGACTAGCGGGTACAATGAGCAGTTCTTC	CSPKTGTSGYNEQFF
-	-	TRBV2	TRBJ2-3	11	TGTGCCAGACGGTTTGCAGATACGCAGTATTTT	CARRFADTQYF
TRBD2	medium-sized	TRBV29-1	TRBJ2-2	15	TGCAGCGTTCCGTGGCGCGGGGGGCAAGCCGGGGAGCTGTTTTTT	CSVPWRGGQAGELFF
-	medium-sized	TRBV28	TRBJ2-7	15	TGTGCCAGCATTTTTAGGGACGACGGATCCTACGAGCAGTACTTC	CASIFRDDGSYEQYF
TRBD2	-	TRBV7-9	TRBJ2-5	15	TGTGCCAGCAGCTCCCCCAGACTAGCGGGAGAGACCCAGTACTTC	CASSSPRLAGETQYF
-	medium-sized	TRBV20-1	TRBJ1-3	15	TGCAGTGCTCCCAATCCGGACAGCTCTGGAAACACCATATATTTT	CSAPNPDSSGNTIYF
TRBD1	few	TRBV5-5	TRBJ2-7	15	TGTGCCAGCAGCCAGACAGGGGGCGTTCTAATCGAGCAGTACTTC	CASSQTGGVLIEQYF
TRBD2	-	TRBV15	TRBJ2-1	16	TGTGCCACCAGCAGAGATCCAACTCTAGCGGGAGGGAGGCAGTTCTTC	CATSRDPTLAGGRQFF